The 14 T cell receptor beta chains below were found in one sample sequenced in a study of T cell responses to AZD1222 COVID-19 vaccine. Data came from immunoSEQ multiplex PCR; TCRdb stores just in-frame clones and leaves some out. The table lists about 120,000 clones, around 93% of them singletons. The sequencing used peripheral blood, collected on day 0 of AZD1222 vaccination. Receptors originate from an adult in good health.

The V call is TRBV7-2, the J call TRBJ1-6, with a tentative D call TRBD1 (5 bases). Germline CDR1 reads SGHTA; CDR2 reads FQGNSA. The V end lost 1 base, the J end lost 5 bases, and 15 bases lay between the germline ends. There are 17 residues in the CDR3. CDR3 in DNA: TGTGCCAGCAGCTTAGTACTGCAGGGAGTAGATAATTCACCCCTCCACTTT. This encodes CASSLVLQGVDNSPLHF.

V usage is TRBV18 and J usage is TRBJ1-6, with TRBD1 matching over 7 bases. CDR1 is KGHSH, CDR2 LQKENI, per germline. The ends lost 3 bases at V and 5 bases at J; junction bases unmatched: 4. The CDR3 consists of 15 residues. The CDR3, as DNA: TGTGCCAGCTCACCGTTGACAGGGAATAATTCACCCCTCCACTTT. Translation gives CASSPLTGNNSPLHF.

In this sample, this clone turned up once. This sequence joins TRBV18 and TRBJ1-6, with 8 bases matching TRBD1. Germline trimming cut 5 bases from V and 10 bases from J; bases unmatched to any gene: 4. Germline CDR1 is KGHSH and CDR2 is LQKENI. This CDR3 comprises 13 residues. The CDR3 loop is CASSADRDSPLHF. CDR3 coding DNA: TGTGCCAGCTCAGCGGACAGGGACTCACCCCTCCACTTT.

The CDR3 sequence: CAWSMGGRADTQYF. Written as DNA, the CDR3 is TGTGCCTGGAGTATGGGAGGAAGGGCAGATACGCAGTATTTT. The rearrangement uses TRBV30 and TRBJ2-3; TRBD2 might be the D (6 bases). CDR3 length: 14 residues. Trimming took off 2 bases at V and 4 bases at J, with 13 bases between the two ends. The germline V gene encodes CDR1 GTSNPN and CDR2 SVGIG (reference sequence).

This sequence joins TRBV14 and TRBJ1-6; TRBD1 might be the D (5 bases). Germline lookup yields CDR1 SGHDN and CDR2 FVKESK. Trimming shortened V by 2 bases and J by 5 bases, and 19 bases separated the two germline ends. The CDR3 runs 18 residues. CDR3 loop: CASSQKGVGTANNSPLHF. CDR3 nucleotide sequence: TGTGCCAGCAGCCAAAAGGGTGTGGGGACGGCAAATAATTCACCCCTCCACTTT.

The chain recombines TRBV7-9 with TRBJ1-5; TRBD1 might be the D (5 bases). The germline CDR1 and CDR2 sequences are SEHNR and FQNEAQ (reference sequence). The CDR3 loop spans 12 amino acids. The V end lost 3 bases, the J end lost 6 bases, and 6 bases lay between the germline ends. In nucleotides, the CDR3 is TGTGCCAGCAGCTTCGGGGGTCAGCCCCAGCATTTT. This encodes CASSFGGQPQHF.

The J gene is TRBJ2-7, the V gene TRBV7-2; the match to TRBD1 covers 9 bases. V lost 4 bases, J lost 0 bases, and 7 bases stayed unmatched. The CDR3 spans 16 residues. Per germline, CDR1 SGHTA and CDR2 FQGNSA. CDR3 loop: CASSYRDRAPSYEQYF. DNA for the CDR3: TGTGCCAGCAGCTACCGGGACAGGGCGCCCTCCTACGAGCAGTACTTC. Drawing the rest from reference TRBV7-2 and TRBJ2-7, the complete variable domain is GAGVSQSPSNKVTEKGKDVELRCDPISGHTALYWYRQSLGQGLEFLIYFQGNSAPDKSGLPSDRFSAERTGGSVSTLTIQRTQQEDSAVYLCASSYRDRAPSYEQYFGPGTRLTVT.

The genes are TRBV7-2 and TRBJ2-4; either TRBD1 or TRBD2 may supply D (5 bases each). This CDR3 spans 14 amino acids. Germline values: CDR1 SGHTA, CDR2 FQGNSA. The germline V and J ends were trimmed by 5 bases and 6 bases, with 14 bases remaining between them. The CDR3 DNA is TGTGCCAGCAGCCAGGGAGCTACCTTAAACATTCAGTACTTC. Translating gives CASSQGATLNIQYF. The full variable domain, with the rest looked up from reference TRBV7-2 and TRBJ2-4, is GAGVSQSPSNKVTEKGKDVELRCDPISGHTALYWYRQSLGQGLEFLIYFQGNSAPDKSGLPSDRFSAERTGGSVSTLTIQRTQQEDSAVYLCASSQGATLNIQYFGAGTRLSVL.

V usage is TRBV25-1 and J usage is TRBJ2-7, with TRBD1 identical over 8 bases. CDR3 length: 13 residues. Germline V gives CDR1 MGHDK, CDR2 SYGVNS. V lost 3 bases and J lost 4; bases outside the gene matches: 2. CDR3 coding DNA: TGTGCCAGCAGTGAGCAGGGGGCTTACGAGCAGTACTTC. Its protein product is CASSEQGAYEQYF.

This chain joins TRBV2 and TRBJ2-7; 8 bases fit TRBD1. CDR1 and CDR2 from the germline V gene are SNHLY and FYNNEI. The CDR3 extends over 14 amino acids. The trim removed 6 bases at V and 6 bases at J, leaving 10 bases unmatched. The CDR3 region has the DNA TGTGCCAGCAGCGACCGGGACAGGCTTTCCGAGCAGTACTTC. It specifies CASSDRDRLSEQYF.

This clone showed up just a few times. The chain is built from TRBV27 and TRBJ2-7, with TRBD1 matching over 8 bases. V lost 3 bases and J lost 6; bases outside the gene matches: 7. Germline CDR1 reads MNHEY; CDR2 reads SMNVEV (reference sequence). The CDR3 covers 14 residues. CDR3 sequence reads: CASSFAGQASEQYF. The CDR3 coding sequence is TGTGCCAGCAGTTTTGCGGGACAGGCGAGCGAGCAGTACTTC.

The chain combines TRBV24-1 with TRBJ2-1, with no clear D. The CDR3 is made up of 13 amino acids. Per germline, CDR1 KGHDR and CDR2 SFDVKD. V was clipped by 7 bases and J by 8 bases, with 14 bases between them. The CDR3 loop is CATRAPKGHEQFF. CDR3 DNA sequence: TGTGCCACCAGGGCCCCTAAGGGCCATGAGCAGTTCTTC.

The chain joins TRBV7-8 to TRBJ2-7, with D perhaps matching TRBD1 (7 bases). In germline, CDR1 is SGHVS, CDR2 FQNEAQ. The CDR3 runs 15 residues. V shed 5 bases and J shed 2 bases, with 16 bases lying between them. The DNA for the CDR3 is TGTGCCAGCAGCCGTCCGGACAGGAGGGCCTACGAGCAGTACTTC. Translating it yields CASSRPDRRAYEQYF.

The rearrangement links TRBV27 to TRBJ1-5, with TRBD1 matching 8 bases. The length of the CDR3 is 14 residues. CDR1 and CDR2 from the germline V gene are MNHEY and SMNVEV (reference sequence). V shed 6 bases and J 4 bases; nucleotides not matched to a gene: 5. CDR3 DNA sequence: TGTGCCAGCAGACCAGGGGGCAGAAATCAGCCCCAGCATTTT. Encoded protein: CASRPGGRNQPQHF.